These 10 T cell receptor beta chains originate from one sample sequenced in a study of blood T cell repertoires in COVID-19. Measured with immunoSEQ multiplex PCR; TCRdb has only the in-frame clones, and not every one. The profile shows over 250,000 clones, approximately 85% of them singletons. The material sequenced was PBMCs or T cells enriched from blood (not recorded which). These receptor sequences come from a woman aged 25-40 years who had recovered from COVID-19.

With regard to this clone: The sample has other DNA sequences that encode this CDR3 too. The chain carries TRBV11-2 and TRBJ1-6; TRBD1 matches at 7 bases. J lost 7 bases, V lost 4 bases, and 7 bases had no gene match. The CDR3 length is 15 residues. The germline CDR1 and CDR2 sequences are SGHAT and FQNNGV. CDR3 loop: CASSSLGQNNSPLHF. The CDR3, as DNA: TGTGCCAGCAGCTCGCTGGGACAGAACAATTCACCCCTCCACTTT.

The chain uses TRBV9 and TRBJ2-7; a weak D match, TRBD2 (5 bases). V was shortened by 0 bases and J by 4 bases, with 8 bases between the two germline ends. The CDR3 runs to 13 residues. CDR1 SGDLS and CDR2 YYNGEE come from the germline V gene. CDR3 residues: CASSVGLTYEQYF. The CDR3 DNA sequence: TGTGCCAGCAGCGTAGGACTAACGTACGAGCAGTACTTC.

The rearrangement joins TRBV27 to TRBJ1-5, with D perhaps matching TRBD1 (5 bases). V dropped 8 bases and J dropped 4 bases, with 12 bases sitting between them. Germline V CDR1 and CDR2: MNHEY, SMNVEV (reference sequence). The CDR3 has 13 residues. The CDR3 loop is CASRGTANQPQHF. As DNA, the CDR3 is TGTGCCAGCCGCGGGACGGCGAATCAGCCCCAGCATTTT.

The gene calls are TRBV14 and TRBJ1-4, with D possibly being TRBD1 (6 bases). Trimming removed 1 base at V and 4 bases at J, with 10 bases between. CDR3 size: 15 residues. Per the germline V gene, CDR1 is SGHDN and CDR2 is FVKESK. The CDR3 DNA sequence: TGTGCCAGCAGCCAAGGGGGGCGTCTTAATGAAAAACTGTTTTTT. Its translation: CASSQGGRLNEKLFF.

The chain joins TRBV7-2 to TRBJ1-2, with 9 bases that match TRBD1. This CDR3 has 15 amino acids. Germline V gene data show CDR1 as SGHTA and CDR2 as FQGNSA. Unmatched junction bases numbered 0, after V lost 1 base and J lost 0 bases. The CDR3 region has the DNA TGTGCCAGCAGCTTAGGACAGGGGGCTAACTATGGCTACACCTTC. Its translation is CASSLGQGANYGYTF.

V usage is TRBV18 and J usage is TRBJ1-6, with D unclear. The germline V gene has CDR1 KGHSH and CDR2 LQKENI. This CDR3 has 15 residues. Trimming shortened V by 2 bases and J by 7 bases, and 12 bases separated the two germline ends. This chain's CDR3 is CASSPEPVKNSPLHF. The DNA of the CDR3 is TGTGCCAGCTCACCAGAACCAGTGAAGAATTCACCCCTCCACTTT.

This sequence joins TRBV7-3 and TRBJ1-5; D might be TRBD1 (5 bases). Germline CDR1 is SGHTA and CDR2 is FQGTGA. The CDR3 is 12 amino acids. The V end was cut by 9 bases, the J end by 5 bases, with 11 bases between. The CDR3 loop is CARVGEDQPQHF. Written as DNA, the CDR3 is TGTGCCAGGGTGGGGGAGGATCAGCCCCAGCATTTT.

The chain links TRBV6-5 to TRBJ1-2, with TRBD1 matching 7 bases. This CDR3 contains 16 residues. Germline lookup yields CDR1 MNHEY and CDR2 SVGAGI. Trimming cost V 2 bases and J 4 bases; bases outside gene matches: 10. The CDR3 DNA reads TGTGCCAGCAGTTACGCCCGACAGGGTCCGGGCTATGGCTACACCTTC. It specifies CASSYARQGPGYGYTF.

The genes are TRBV11-3 and TRBJ2-1, with TRBD2 as a possible D gene (5 bases). CDR3 length: 16 amino acids. Trimming shortened V by 0 bases and J by 9 bases, and 18 bases separated the two germline ends. CDR1 is SGHNT, CDR2 YENEEA, per germline. The CDR3 region has the DNA TGTGCCAGCAGCTTAGATTATGGACTTCCAGAGACTGAGCAGTTCTTC. As protein: CASSLDYGLPETEQFF. Together with reference TRBV11-3 and TRBJ2-1, the CDR3 gives the full variable domain: EAGVVQSPRYKIIEKKQPVAFWCNPISGHNTLYWYLQNLGQGPELLIRYENEEAVDDSQLPKDRFSAERLKGVDSTLKIQPAELGDSAVYLCASSLDYGLPETEQFFGPGTRLTVL.

In its sample, this clone was seen once. The rearrangement joins TRBV7-2 to TRBJ2-3, with 11 nucleotides matching TRBD2. The germline CDR1 and CDR2 sequences are SGHTA and FQGNSA. Trimming took 10 bases from V and 6 from J; bases not matched to a gene: 9. The CDR3 is 14 residues long. The CDR3 DNA is TGTGCCACCAAACTAGCGGGGGTTACGGATACGCAGTATTTT. Its protein is CATKLAGVTDTQYF.